These T cell receptor beta chains were read from a single sample in a study of tumor-infiltrating lymphocytes in primary liver carcinoma. TCRdb used MiXCR to reprocess the multiplex PCR reads, holding one entry per CDR3 protein. The table lists fewer than 400,000 distinct CDR3 sequences, 58% of them singletons. Specimen: peripheral blood. All receptors derive from a woman aged 30 to 39 with primary liver carcinoma and hepatitis B virus infection. Each CDR3 is given with its conserved first and last residue. The order of the fields is J gene, clone size, V gene, D gene, CDR3 protein, CDR3 DNA. A D gene is named only where the DNA matches it firmly. Clone size is stated in some rows and not others, as once, few, many or a class when expanded.

J: TRBJ1-1
size: NA
V: TRBV6-1
D: NA
CDR3: CASRDQPRGNTEAFF
DNA: TGTGCCAGCAGAGACCAACCGAGAGGGAACACTGAAGCTTTCTTT

J: TRBJ2-7
size: NA
V: TRBV12-3/TRBV12-4
D: NA
CDR3: CASRRTGFYEQYF
DNA: TGTGCCTCCCGGAGGACCGGATTCTACGAGCAGTACTTC

J: TRBJ2-1
size: few
V: TRBV5-4
D: NA
CDR3: CASSLGQGRTYNEQFF
DNA: TGTGCCAGCAGCTTGGGGCAGGGGAGAACCTACAATGAGCAGTTCTTC

J: TRBJ2-1
size: NA
V: TRBV9
D: TRBD1
CDR3: CASSVEGAGYNEQFF
DNA: TGTGCCAGCAGCGTAGAGGGGGCTGGTTACAATGAGCAGTTCTTC

J: TRBJ2-7
size: NA
V: TRBV23-1
D: NA
CDR3: CASSQSLSGNNYEQYF
DNA: TGCGCCAGCAGTCAATCACTAAGCGGAAATAATTACGAGCAGTACTTC

J: TRBJ1-3
size: many
V: TRBV11-2
D: NA
CDR3: CASSLAGNTIYF
DNA: TGTGCCAGCAGCTTAGCCGGAAACACCATATATTTT

J: TRBJ1-5
size: NA
V: TRBV4-3
D: NA
CDR3: CASNQARRWPQHF
DNA: TGCGCCAGCAACCAAGCTCGGCGGTGGCCCCAGCATTTT

J: TRBJ2-2
size: NA
V: TRBV11-2
D: NA
CDR3: CASSRERNTGELFF
DNA: TGTGCCAGCAGCCGGGAACGGAACACCGGGGAGCTGTTTTTT

J: TRBJ2-2
size: NA
V: TRBV28
D: NA
CDR3: CASSYNTGELSF
DNA: TGTGCCAGCAGCTATAACACCGGGGAGCTGTCTTTT

J: TRBJ2-2
size: NA
V: TRBV29-1
D: NA
CDR3: CSVTTAAGELFF
DNA: TGCAGCGTTACGACGGCCGCCGGGGAGCTGTTTTTT

J: TRBJ2-1
size: NA
V: TRBV29-1
D: TRBD2
CDR3: CGVVSSSGRAGEQFF
DNA: TGCGGCGTTGTCTCCTCTAGCGGGAGGGCCGGTGAGCAGTTCTTC

J: TRBJ2-3
size: NA
V: TRBV29-1
D: NA
CDR3: CSVEVARTTSTDTQYF
DNA: TGCAGCGTTGAAGTAGCGCGCACGACTAGCACAGATACGCAGTATTTT

J: TRBJ2-3
size: few
V: TRBV6-9
D: TRBD1
CDR3: CASSYGTAHTDTQYF
DNA: TGTGCCAGCAGTTATGGGACAGCCCACACAGATACGCAGTATTTT

J: TRBJ2-2
size: NA
V: TRBV6-1
D: NA
CDR3: CAGKGPTTAGELFF
DNA: TGTGCCGGCAAGGGGCCCACAACGGCCGGGGAGCTGTTTTTT

J: TRBJ2-2
size: NA
V: TRBV29-1
D: NA
CDR3: CSTLRTRNTGELFF
DNA: TGTAGCACTCTAAGAACAAGGAACACCGGGGAGCTGTTTTTT

J: TRBJ2-7
size: few
V: TRBV14
D: NA
CDR3: CASSPLTGESYEQYF
DNA: TGTGCCAGCAGCCCGTTGACGGGAGAGTCCTACGAGCAGTACTTC

J: TRBJ2-2
size: NA
V: TRBV12-5
D: NA
CDR3: CASGYEIGELFF
DNA: TGTGCTAGTGGATATGAGATCGGGGAGCTGTTTTTT

J: TRBJ2-6
size: NA
V: TRBV12-3/TRBV12-4
D: TRBD1
CDR3: CPSQDRISSGANVLAF
DNA: TGTCCCAGCCAGGACAGGATCAGCTCTGGGGCCAACGTCCTGGCTTTC

J: TRBJ1-5
size: NA
V: TRBV6-5
D: NA
CDR3: CGSRPTGGQPQHF
DNA: TGTGGCAGCAGGCCAACAGGAGGACAGCCCCAACATTTT

J: TRBJ2-5
size: NA
V: TRBV25-1
D: TRBD1
CDR3: CASSDPGTGGKETQYF
DNA: TGTGCCAGCAGTGACCCCGGGACAGGGGGCAAAGAGACCCAGTACTTC

J: TRBJ2-7
size: NA
V: TRBV6-2/TRBV6-3
D: NA
CDR3: CASSLSEPYEQYF
DNA: TGTGCCAGCAGTCTGTCAGAGCCCTACGAGCAGTACTTC

J: TRBJ2-1
size: NA
V: TRBV11-2
D: TRBD2
CDR3: CVGSLVTSGTLQFF
DNA: TGTGTCGGCAGCTTAGTGACTAGCGGGACACTCCAGTTCTTC

J: TRBJ2-7
size: once
V: TRBV11-2
D: NA
CDR3: CASSFVGSGFGGQYF
DNA: TGTGCCAGCAGCTTCGTGGGAAGTGGTTTCGGGGGGCAGTACTTC

J: TRBJ2-7
size: NA
V: TRBV6-2/TRBV6-3
D: NA
CDR3: CATRNWEVHEQCF
DNA: TGTGCCACCAGGAATTGGGAAGTGCACGAGCAGTGCTTC

J: TRBJ1-1
size: NA
V: TRBV10-3
D: NA
CDR3: CAISNPGALQAEAFF
DNA: TGTGCCATCAGTAACCCCGGGGCACTTCAGGCTGAAGCTTTCTTT

J: TRBJ2-2
size: NA
V: TRBV6-1
D: TRBD1
CDR3: CASSEGQGELFF
DNA: TGTGCCAGCAGTGAGGGACAGGGCGAACTGTTTTTT

J: TRBJ2-1
size: NA
V: TRBV11-2
D: TRBD2
CDR3: CAISPGLVPKQFF
DNA: TGTGCCATCAGCCCGGGACTAGTGCCCAAGCAGTTCTTC

J: TRBJ2-2
size: many
V: TRBV12-3/TRBV12-4
D: NA
CDR3: CASRLDPATGELFF
DNA: TGTGCCAGCAGACTAGACCCTGCGACCGGGGAGCTGTTTTTT

J: TRBJ2-5
size: NA
V: TRBV25-1
D: NA
CDR3: CASSEFGHGETQYF
DNA: TGTGCCAGCAGTGAATTCGGACATGGAGAGACCCAGTACTTC

J: TRBJ2-5
size: many
V: TRBV11-2
D: TRBD2
CDR3: CASSLTLAGVSETQYF
DNA: TGTGCCAGCAGCTTAACCCTAGCGGGAGTCTCGGAGACCCAGTACTTC

J: TRBJ2-1
size: NA
V: TRBV28
D: NA
CDR3: CASSSDSRLRSSYNEQFF
DNA: TGTGCCAGCAGTTCGGACAGCAGACTTCGGAGCTCCTACAACGAGCAGTTCTTC

J: TRBJ2-7
size: NA
V: TRBV11-1
D: TRBD2
CDR3: CASSPTMTSGMHEKYF
DNA: TGTGCCAGCAGCCCAACAATGACTAGCGGGATGCACGAGAAGTACTTC

J: TRBJ2-3
size: NA
V: TRBV10-3
D: NA
CDR3: CAISESQRVLSTDTQYF
DNA: TGTGCCATCAGTGAGTCACAGCGAGTCCTAAGCACAGATACGCAGTATTTT

J: TRBJ2-5
size: many
V: TRBV29-1
D: NA
CDR3: CSVVDDPGWETQYF
DNA: TGCAGCGTTGTGGACGACCCGGGGTGGGAGACCCAGTACTTC

J: TRBJ2-1
size: NA
V: TRBV5-1
D: TRBD2
CDR3: CASSLEAGGGSAEQFF
DNA: TGCGCCAGCAGCCTGGAGGCGGGGGGAGGGTCCGCTGAGCAGTTCTTC

J: TRBJ2-5
size: NA
V: TRBV11-3
D: TRBD1
CDR3: CASGFSTGGVETQYF
DNA: TGTGCCAGCGGCTTCTCGACAGGGGGCGTAGAGACCCAGTACTTC

J: TRBJ2-1
size: NA
V: TRBV6-2/TRBV6-3
D: TRBD2
CDR3: CASSYSTSGKNNEQFF
DNA: TGTGCCAGCAGTTACTCGACAAGCGGGAAGAACAATGAGCAGTTCTTC

J: TRBJ2-7
size: few
V: TRBV13
D: TRBD2
CDR3: CASSLGLAGGYEQYF
DNA: TGTGCCAGCAGCCTCGGACTAGCGGGAGGATACGAGCAGTACTTC

J: TRBJ1-5
size: NA
V: TRBV10-3
D: NA
CDR3: CAISEGNQPQHF
DNA: TGTGCCATCAGTGAGGGAAATCAGCCCCAGCATTTT

J: TRBJ2-5
size: NA
V: TRBV6-5
D: NA
CDR3: CASSYSLTAQETQYF
DNA: TGTGCCAGCAGTTACTCGCTGACAGCGCAAGAGACCCAGTACTTC

J: TRBJ2-1
size: few
V: TRBV6-2/TRBV6-3
D: NA
CDR3: CASSAVGTLYNEQFF
DNA: TGTGCCAGCAGTGCAGTAGGGACACTATACAATGAGCAGTTCTTC

J: TRBJ1-2
size: NA
V: TRBV4-3
D: NA
CDR3: CASSRNHPKALDLNGYTF
DNA: TGCGCCAGCAGCCGAAATCACCCCAAAGCATTGGATCTGAATGGCTACACCTTC

J: TRBJ2-5
size: few
V: TRBV6-1
D: NA
CDR3: CASSIYPKETQYF
DNA: TGTGCCAGCAGTATATATCCAAAAGAGACCCAGTACTTC

J: TRBJ1-2
size: once
V: TRBV19
D: NA
CDR3: CVPVGCRYGYTF
DNA: TGTGTCCCGGTGGGCTGTCGCTATGGCTACACCTTC

J: TRBJ1-6
size: NA
V: TRBV10-3
D: NA
CDR3: CAISEQLGSSPLHF
DNA: TGTGCCATCAGTGAACAACTGGGGAGTTCACCCCTCCACTTT

J: TRBJ2-1
size: NA
V: TRBV6-2/TRBV6-3
D: NA
CDR3: CASSPSRGPCNEQFF
DNA: TGTGCCAGCAGCCCGAGTAGAGGGCCTTGCAATGAGCAGTTCTTC

J: TRBJ2-5
size: NA
V: TRBV7-9
D: NA
CDR3: CASNPQGGAIQETQYF
DNA: TGTGCCAGCAACCCTCAGGGGGGAGCGATCCAAGAGACCCAGTACTTC

J: TRBJ2-1
size: NA
V: TRBV5-6
D: TRBD2
CDR3: CASSFRTSGGSGQFF
DNA: TGTGCCAGCAGCTTTCGGACTAGCGGGGGCTCGGGGCAGTTCTTC

J: TRBJ2-7
size: NA
V: TRBV6-2/TRBV6-3
D: NA
CDR3: CASNPAGVTYEQYF
DNA: TGTGCCAGCAATCCCGCCGGCGTAACGTACGAGCAGTACTTC

J: TRBJ1-1
size: NA
V: TRBV6-5
D: TRBD1
CDR3: CASRKRTGNTEAFF
DNA: TGTGCCAGCAGGAAACGGACAGGGAACACTGAAGCTTTCTTT

J: TRBJ2-1
size: many
V: TRBV6-2/TRBV6-3
D: NA
CDR3: CASSLGQTYNEQFF
DNA: TGTGCCAGCAGTTTAGGACAAACCTACAATGAGCAGTTCTTC

J: TRBJ1-6
size: NA
V: TRBV5-1
D: TRBD1
CDR3: CASSFGTGHNSPLHF
DNA: TGCGCCAGCAGCTTCGGGACAGGGCATAATTCACCCCTCCACTTT